A single sample gave rise to the 4 T cell receptor beta chains below, sequenced in a study of OX40 agonist ivuxolimab in advanced cancers. Using immunoSEQ multiplex PCR, the repertoire was profiled, and TCRdb retains in-frame clones only, with some absent. The sample yields tens of thousands of clones, approximately 91% seen once. The sequenced sample was CD4+ or CD8+ T cells sorted from blood, obtained in a trial of the OX40 agonist ivuxolimab. The receptor source for this set is an adult with an advanced solid tumor such as melanoma, head and neck, liver or kidney cancer.

The chain combines TRBV4-1 with TRBJ1-1, with D perhaps matching TRBD1 (5 bases). The V and J ends lost 5 bases and 0 bases respectively, with 13 bases between them. CDR1 MGHRA and CDR2 YSYEKL come from the germline V gene. This CDR3 contains 15 residues. CDR3 DNA sequence: TGCGCCAGCAGCTTTCGACAGAATATGAACACTGAAGCTTTCTTT. This encodes CASSFRQNMNTEAFF.

This rearrangement joins TRBV28 to TRBJ2-3; TRBD2 matches 11 bases. This CDR3 is built from 14 residues. Germline V gives CDR1 MDHEN, CDR2 SYDVKM. V shed 5 bases, J shed 6 bases, and the junction held 4 bases outside the gene matches. This CDR3 reads CASSRLAGPDTQYF. CDR3 nucleotide sequence: TGTGCCAGCAGTCGACTAGCGGGACCGGATACGCAGTATTTT.

The chain couples TRBV9 to TRBJ1-6; TRBD1 aligns across 9 bases. Germline-derived CDR1 and CDR2 are SGDLS and YYNGEE. V shed 3 bases, J shed 5 bases, and the junction held 6 bases outside the gene matches. The CDR3 runs 16 residues. The CDR3 nucleotides are TGTGCCAGCAGCGCCGAACAGGGGGCTGATAATTCACCCCTCCACTTT. Translating gives CASSAEQGADNSPLHF.

This chain joins TRBV4-3 and TRBJ1-2; D may be TRBD1 (5 bases). The length of the CDR3 is 16 residues. CDR1 and CDR2 from the germline V gene are LGHNA and YSLEER. Trimming shortened V by 3 bases and J by 2 bases, and 16 bases separated the two germline ends. DNA for the CDR3: TGCGCCAGCAGCCAGACTCCGACAGCACCCAACTATGGCTACACCTTC. This translates into CASSQTPTAPNYGYTF.